This T cell receptor (beta chain) was retrieved from a study of T cell responses to AZD1222 COVID-19 vaccine. General study results and limits: There were mostly white British donors and more females than males, and clonal diversity was possibly underestimated. The study found Spike-specific TCR breadth and depth rose after two AZD1222 doses. Across spike, vaccine-associated CD4 TCRs were found, dominant at 160-218 and 743-854.

Regarding this clone: Its antigen is as yet unknown.

The CDR3 extends over 13 amino acids. Between the trimmed V and J ends, which lost 0 bases and 5 bases, there was a span of 6 bases. Germline CDR1 SGHTA, CDR2 FQGNSA. TCRdb's table, derived via immunoSEQ multiplex PCR, lists solely in-frame clones and lacks some. The sample holds over 150,000 clones, 70% to 90% seen once. The clonotype was recovered from an adult in good health. The sample was peripheral blood, taken on day 0 of MenACWY control vaccination. The chain uses TRBV7-2 and TRBJ2-3; D assignment may be TRBD1 or TRBD2 (5 bases each). In DNA, the CDR3 is TGTGCCAGCAGCTTAGCGAGGGGAGATACGCAGTATTTT. Translating gives CASSLARGDTQYF.